This T cell receptor (beta chain) was captured in a study of cytomegalovirus exposure and HLA in healthy donors. As for the study in general: The 110 or so validation repertoires used the same platform as the 666 first-cohort repertoires, a later analysis reported.

Germline CDR1 is MGHRA and CDR2 is YSYEKL. The ends were cut back, 4 bases at V and 4 bases at J, with 14 bases in the middle. The CDR3 loop spans 14 amino acids. For this clone: The antigen is unknown.

The protocol was immunoSEQ multiplex PCR, while the TCRdb copy is restricted to in-frame clones and leaves out a portion. The sample lists about 82,000 clones; 93% were seen once. Findings and caveats of the study: High specificity and sensitivity for cytomegalovirus status were reported for the classifier.

The receptor comes from a man younger than 35 in good health and CMV-seronegative. The source material was PBMCs. This chain connects TRBV4-1 to TRBJ2-7; D is possibly TRBD1 (5 bases). CDR3: CASSPIVQGYEQYF. CDR3 in DNA: TGCGCCAGCAGCCCGATTGTCCAGGGTTACGAGCAGTACTTC.